These 25 T cell receptor beta chains came from one sample sequenced in a study of Tregs in tolerant kidney transplant recipients. Repertoires were generated with immunoSEQ multiplex PCR, while TCRdb's copy carries only in-frame clones and drops some. The sample carries some 90,000 clones, around nine tenths recorded once. Sequencing was carried out using CD8+ T cells from blood. The receptors were sampled from a human donor in good health.

CDR3 bases: TGCGCCAGCAGTGGGTATCGGTTATATGGCTACACCTTC. Amino acid sequence: CASSGYRLYGYTF. The chain links TRBV10-2 to TRBJ1-2, with D unclear. V shed 4 bases and J shed 5 bases, with 11 bases lying between them. This CDR3 is built from 13 residues. In germline, CDR1 is WSHSY, CDR2 SAAADI.

This clone was observed a few times. The genes are TRBV7-9 and TRBJ2-7, with 8 bases fitting TRBD1. CDR1 and CDR2 from the germline V gene are SEHNR and FQNEAQ (reference sequence). V lost 3 bases and J lost 6; bases outside the gene matches: 1. The CDR3 is 12 amino acids. In DNA form, the CDR3 reads TGTGCCAGCAGCTTGACAGGGGTCGAGCAGTACTTC. This encodes CASSLTGVEQYF.

This chain uses TRBV14 with TRBJ2-7; D is unresolved. Deletions cut 4 bases from V and 9 bases from J, with 13 bases between. Germline-derived CDR1 and CDR2 are SGHDN and FVKESK. The CDR3 spans 12 residues. CDR3 sequence (DNA): TGTGCCAGCAGCCTTAACCCGATGTGGCAGTACTTC. This codes for CASSLNPMWQYF. The full variable domain, completed using reference TRBV14 and TRBJ2-7, is EAGVTQFPSHSVIEKGQTVTLRCDPISGHDNLYWYRRVMGKEIKFLLHFVKESKQDESGMPNNRFLAERTGGTYSTLKVQPAELEDSGVYFCASSLNPMWQYFGPGTRLTVT.

The V gene is TRBV9, the J gene TRBJ1-2; D remains ambiguous. This CDR3 has 12 amino acids. Germline lookup yields CDR1 SGDLS and CDR2 YYNGEE. The germline V and J ends were trimmed by 0 bases and 6 bases, with 6 bases remaining between them. CDR3 region: CASSVGPDGYTF. The CDR3 DNA is TGTGCCAGCAGCGTAGGTCCGGATGGCTACACCTTC.

A remark on this clone: Other DNA variants within this sample encode the same CDR3. The CDR3 sequence: CAWSVQGYEQYF. As DNA, the CDR3 is TGTGCCTGGAGTGTACAGGGGTACGAGCAGTACTTC. This chain connects TRBV30 to TRBJ2-7; 7 nucleotides match TRBD1. Germline V lookup: CDR1 GTSNPN, CDR2 SVGIG (reference sequence). The CDR3 spans 12 residues. V shed 0 bases and J 4 bases; nucleotides not matched to a gene: 0.

The chain recombines TRBV9 with TRBJ2-7; D remains unclear. Germline CDR1 reads SGDLS; CDR2 reads YYNGEE. CDR3 length: 15 amino acids. The ends were cut back, 0 bases at V and 2 bases at J, with 12 bases in the middle. DNA for the CDR3: TGTGCCAGCAGCGTAGGTTTAGCTCCCACCTACGAGCAGTACTTC. It encodes CASSVGLAPTYEQYF.

This clone showed up just a few times. The chain joins TRBV6-4 to TRBJ2-3; TRBD2 aligns across 8 bases. Germline trimming cut 0 bases from V and 4 bases from J; bases unmatched to any gene: 0. Germline CDR1 reads MRHNA; CDR2 reads SNTAGT. The CDR3 is 14 residues long. The CDR3 region is CASSDSRGADTQYF. CDR3 nucleotides: TGTGCCAGCAGTGACTCGCGGGGGGCAGATACGCAGTATTTT.

The count of this clone is one. The chain combines TRBV7-9 with TRBJ1-2; tentatively, D is TRBD1 (5 bases). The germline gives CDR1 SEHNR, CDR2 FQNEAQ (reference sequence). Trimming took off 5 bases at V and 2 bases at J, with 12 bases between the two ends. This CDR3 contains 14 residues. In nucleotides, the CDR3 is TGTGCCAGCAGCCCTTCGACAGTGAACTATGGCTACACCTTC. This gives the protein CASSPSTVNYGYTF.

This clone rates as medium-sized. The chain recombines TRBV6-1 with TRBJ1-1; 9 bases line up with TRBD1. The ends lost 9 bases at V and 3 bases at J; junction bases unmatched: 8. The CDR3 has 14 residues. Germline V gene data show CDR1 as MNHNS and CDR2 as SASEGT. The CDR3 loop reads CARDRGGRDTEAFF. Written as DNA, the CDR3 is TGTGCCAGAGACAGGGGGGGAAGGGACACTGAAGCTTTCTTT.

CDR3 bases: TGTGCCAGCAGCCCGACAGTCTATGAGCAGTACTTC. Protein product: CASSPTVYEQYF. This rearrangement joins TRBV6-1 to TRBJ2-7, with D possibly TRBD1 on 5 matching bases. The CDR3 length is 12 residues. Trimming took 6 bases from V and 7 from J, leaving 13 bases between them. The germline V gene encodes CDR1 MNHNS and CDR2 SASEGT.

The gene calls are TRBV7-8 and TRBJ2-7; D is uncertain. The V end lost 5 bases, the J end lost 4 bases, and 18 bases lay between the germline ends. The CDR3 has 15 residues. CDR1 is SGHVS, CDR2 FQNEAQ, per germline. The CDR3 region is CASSHRSSSGYEQYF. Here the CDR3 DNA reads TGTGCCAGCAGCCACCGGTCCTCTTCCGGGTACGAGCAGTACTTC.

The CDR3: CASSYSKNTEAFF. The CDR3 coding sequence is TGTGCCAGCAGTTACTCGAAGAACACTGAAGCTTTCTTT. The chain is built from TRBV6-5 and TRBJ1-1; D is unresolved. Trimming pared 0 bases from V and 1 base from J, leaving 3 bases between. The CDR3 sequence is 13 residues long. Germline V lookup: CDR1 MNHEY, CDR2 SVGAGI.

This chain joins TRBV5-1 and TRBJ1-3; 7 bases map to TRBD1. Germline loops: CDR1 SGHRS, CDR2 YFSETQ. The CDR3 totals 15 residues. With V trimmed by 0 bases and J by 1 base, 1 base remained unmatched. The CDR3 protein is CASSLEGASGNTIYF. The CDR3 nucleotides read TGCGCCAGCAGCTTGGAGGGGGCATCTGGAAACACCATATATTTT.

The chain employs TRBV6-4 and TRBJ1-1, with 7 bases matching TRBD1. Germline trimming cut 0 bases from V and 5 bases from J; bases unmatched to any gene: 3. Germline V gene lookup returns CDR1 MRHNA and CDR2 SNTAGT. This CDR3 spans 14 amino acids. In DNA, the CDR3 is TGTGCCAGCAGTGACTCGGCAGGGGGTACTGAAGCTTTCTTT. This encodes CASSDSAGGTEAFF.

V is TRBV27 and J is TRBJ2-5, with 9 bases identical to TRBD1. V shed 3 bases and J 2 bases; nucleotides not matched to a gene: 10. There are 17 residues in the CDR3. Germline V gene sequence: CDR1 MNHEY, CDR2 SMNVEV (reference sequence). Here the CDR3 reads CASSFIGTGFRQETQYF. Written as DNA, the CDR3 is TGTGCCAGCAGTTTTATTGGGACAGGGTTCCGACAAGAGACCCAGTACTTC.

The chain has TRBV9 and TRBJ2-3; 9 bases are shared with TRBD2. Germline-derived CDR1 and CDR2 are SGDLS and YYNGEE. The length of the CDR3 is 16 residues. V lost 3 bases and J lost 4; bases outside the gene matches: 9. The CDR3 reads CASSAQRGGAADTQYF. As DNA, the CDR3 is TGTGCCAGCAGCGCGCAACGCGGGGGGGCCGCAGATACGCAGTATTTT. Filled out from reference TRBV9 and TRBJ2-3, the complete variable domain reads DSGVTQTPKHLITATGQRVTLRCSPRSGDLSVYWYQQSLDQGLQFLIQYYNGEERAKGNILERFSAQQFPDLHSELNLSSLELGDSALYFCASSAQRGGAADTQYFGPGTRLTVL.

J is TRBJ1-2 and V is TRBV29-1; TRBD1 matches 8 bases. V was pared by 6 bases and J by 3 bases, with 21 bases of the junction left unmatched. The CDR3 consists of 18 residues. Germline V gene lookup returns CDR1 SQVTM and CDR2 ANQGSEA. CDR3 amino acids: CSVETFQGATSEHYGYTF. The CDR3, as DNA: TGCAGCGTCGAGACGTTTCAGGGGGCGACCTCGGAGCACTATGGCTACACCTTC.

The rearrangement links TRBV18 to TRBJ1-1; no reliable D call. CDR1 and CDR2 from the germline V gene are KGHSH and LQKENI. This CDR3 has 15 residues. V shed 5 bases and J shed 0 bases, with 13 bases lying between them. The CDR3 coding sequence is TGTGCCAGCTCATCCCGGTGGGAGTTGAACACTGAAGCTTTCTTT. Its translation: CASSSRWELNTEAFF.

V gene TRBV29-1 combines with J gene TRBJ1-2; D gene unclear. Germline assignment: CDR1 SQVTM and CDR2 ANQGSEA. This CDR3 is built from 13 residues. V was pared by 7 bases and J by 0 bases, with 12 bases between. The DNA for the CDR3 is TGCAGCGAGACGATGAGAGCTAACTATGGCTACACCTTC. It encodes CSETMRANYGYTF.

The chain joins TRBV19 to TRBJ2-2, with D perhaps TRBD1 (5 bases). This CDR3 region has 14 residues. Trimming removed 2 bases from V and 1 base from J, with 5 bases in between. CDR1 LNHDA and CDR2 SQIVND come from the germline V gene (reference sequence). Written as DNA, the CDR3 is TGTGCCAGTAGTATACAGGGGAACACCGGGGAGCTGTTTTTT. It codes for CASSIQGNTGELFF.

V is TRBV7-2 and J is TRBJ1-4; 7 bases match TRBD1. In germline, CDR1 is SGHTA, CDR2 FQGNSA. This CDR3 region has 17 residues. Unmatched junction bases numbered 15, after V lost 4 bases and J lost 7 bases. The CDR3 sequence: CASSSPRQGIKGEKLFF. CDR3 DNA: TGTGCCAGCAGCTCTCCCCGACAGGGAATCAAGGGTGAAAAACTGTTTTTT.

This chain joins TRBV5-1 and TRBJ2-3, with D uncertain. Between the trimmed V and J ends, which lost 0 bases and 0 bases, there was a span of 8 bases. The CDR3 spans 15 residues. Germline V CDR1 and CDR2: SGHRS, YFSETQ. CDR3 amino acids: CASSLGWGSTDTQYF. In DNA, the CDR3 is TGCGCCAGCAGCTTGGGTTGGGGAAGCACAGATACGCAGTATTTT.

The V gene is TRBV4-1, the J gene TRBJ1-1, with TRBD1 identical over 12 bases. The CDR3 contains 14 residues. V dropped 3 bases and J dropped 6; count of bases not matched to a gene: 2. Germline CDR1 MGHRA, CDR2 YSYEKL. CDR3 sequence (DNA): TGCGCCAGCAGCCAGGGACAGGGGGCGGCTGAAGCTTTCTTT. Translating it yields CASSQGQGAAEAFF.

The V gene is TRBV15, the J gene TRBJ1-1; TRBD1 matches at 7 bases. Germline V gene sequence: CDR1 LNHNV, CDR2 YYDKDF (reference sequence). The CDR3 is made up of 19 amino acids. V lost 1 base, J lost 12 bases, and 26 bases stayed unmatched. The CDR3 loop is CATSRGTPGQTLLGGVSFF. DNA of the CDR3: TGTGCCACCAGCAGAGGTACACCGGGACAGACCTTGTTGGGAGGAGTATCTTTCTTT. Together with reference TRBV15 and TRBJ1-1, the CDR3 gives the full variable domain: DAMVIQNPRYQVTQFGKPVTLSCSQTLNHNVMYWYQQKSSQAPKLLFHYYDKDFNNEADTPDNFQSRRPNTSFCFLDIRSPGLGDTAMYLCATSRGTPGQTLLGGVSFFGQGTRLTVV.

This chain links TRBV5-1 with TRBJ2-5, with 13 bases lining up with TRBD2. The CDR3 has 17 amino acids. Germline CDR1 SGHRS, CDR2 YFSETQ. The ends lost 3 bases at V and 3 bases at J; junction bases unmatched: 8. The DNA of the CDR3 is TGCGCCAGCAGCTCCCGCACTAGCGGGAGGGGGGAAGAGACCCAGTACTTC. It specifies CASSSRTSGRGEETQYF.